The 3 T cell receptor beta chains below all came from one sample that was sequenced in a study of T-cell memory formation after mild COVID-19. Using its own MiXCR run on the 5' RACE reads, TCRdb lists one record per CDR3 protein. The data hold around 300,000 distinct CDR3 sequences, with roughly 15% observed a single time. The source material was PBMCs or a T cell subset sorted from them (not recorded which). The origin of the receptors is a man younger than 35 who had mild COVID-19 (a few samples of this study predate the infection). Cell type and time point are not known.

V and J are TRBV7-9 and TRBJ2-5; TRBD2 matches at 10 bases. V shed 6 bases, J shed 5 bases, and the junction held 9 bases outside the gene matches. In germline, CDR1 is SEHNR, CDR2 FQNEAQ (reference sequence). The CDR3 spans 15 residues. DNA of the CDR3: TGTGCCAGCAGGGCCAGCGGGGGGGCCCTGGAGACCCAGTACTTC. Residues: CASRASGGALETQYF. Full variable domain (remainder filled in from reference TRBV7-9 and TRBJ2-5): DTGVSQNPRHKITKRGQNVTFRCDPISEHNRLYWYRQTLGQGPEFLTYFQNEAQLEKSRLLSDRFSAERPKGSFSTLEIQRTEQGDSAMYLCASRASGGALETQYFGPGTRLLVL.

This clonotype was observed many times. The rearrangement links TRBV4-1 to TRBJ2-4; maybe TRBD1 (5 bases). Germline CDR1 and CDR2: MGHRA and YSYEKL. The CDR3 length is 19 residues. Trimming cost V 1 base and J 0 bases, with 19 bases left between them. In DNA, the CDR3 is TGCGCCAGCAGCCAAGGTCGGTGGGGCAGGGATCGAGCCAAAAACATTCAGTACTTC. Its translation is CASSQGRWGRDRAKNIQYF.

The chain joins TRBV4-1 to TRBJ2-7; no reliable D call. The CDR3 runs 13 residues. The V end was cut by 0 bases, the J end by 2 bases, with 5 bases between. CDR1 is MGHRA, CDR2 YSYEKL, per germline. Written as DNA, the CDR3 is TGCGCCAGCAGCCAAGATCCTACCTACGAGCAGTACTTC. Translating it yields CASSQDPTYEQYF.